This entry lists 32 T cell receptor beta chains sequenced from one sample in a study of T cell responses to AZD1222 COVID-19 vaccine. The assay was immunoSEQ multiplex PCR, and TCRdb's table has in-frame clones only and misses some. The sample lists 40,000 to 55,000 clones; approximately 90% were seen once. Sequenced material: peripheral blood, taken 28 days after the second AZD1222 dose. Every receptor here comes from an adult who received the AZD1222 COVID-19 vaccine.

The table lists this clone with a count of one. The rearrangement uses TRBV9 and TRBJ1-1; D call uncertain. Per germline, CDR1 SGDLS and CDR2 YYNGEE. The CDR3 totals 14 residues. V was cut by 0 bases and J by 1 base, with 7 bases left in between. The CDR3 spells CASSVAPANTEAFF. Written as DNA, the CDR3 is TGTGCCAGCAGCGTAGCCCCGGCGAACACTGAAGCTTTCTTT.

V is TRBV28 and J is TRBJ1-4, with D possibly matching TRBD1 (6 bases). V lost 5 bases, J lost 3 bases, and 19 bases lay in between. This CDR3 is built from 17 residues. Per germline, CDR1 MDHEN and CDR2 SYDVKM. The CDR3 spells CASSRGRSPGPNEKLFF. The DNA of the CDR3 is TGTGCCAGCAGTAGGGGGAGGTCCCCGGGCCCTAATGAAAAACTGTTTTTT. Using reference TRBV28 and TRBJ1-4 for the parts outside the CDR3, the full variable domain is DVKVTQSSRYLVKRTGEKVFLECVQDMDHENMFWYRQDPGLGLRLIYFSYDVKMKEKGDIPEGYSVSREKKERFSLILESASTNQTSMYLCASSRGRSPGPNEKLFFGSGTQLSVL.

This chain uses TRBV5-1 with TRBJ1-2; TRBD1 matches 8 bases. With V trimmed by 4 bases and J by 0 bases, 11 bases remained unmatched. CDR3 length equals 17 residues. Germline V CDR1 and CDR2: SGHRS, YFSETQ. The CDR3 sequence: CASSPRQGLGTNYGYTF. CDR3 nucleotide sequence: TGCGCCAGCAGCCCTAGACAGGGGTTGGGAACTAACTATGGCTACACCTTC.

The chain couples TRBV19 to TRBJ1-1; D gene ambiguous. CDR3 length: 14 amino acids. The V gene lost 5 bases and the J gene lost 1 base, with 11 bases spanning the gap. Germline V gene sequence: CDR1 LNHDA, CDR2 SQIVND (reference sequence). This CDR3 is CASSPRTSNTEAFF. CDR3 bases: TGTGCCAGTAGTCCGAGGACCTCGAACACTGAAGCTTTCTTT.

J is TRBJ2-2 and V is TRBV9; no clear D gene. Deletions cut 4 bases from V and 8 bases from J, with 12 bases between. The CDR3 runs 13 residues. Germline lookup yields CDR1 SGDLS and CDR2 YYNGEE. The CDR3 nucleotides read TGTGCCAGCAGCTCCCTTCGCGTTGGGGAGCTGTTTTTT. Translating it yields CASSSLRVGELFF.

This chain uses TRBV27 with TRBJ1-2, with 7 bases aligning to TRBD1. Germline CDR1 reads MNHEY; CDR2 reads SMNVEV (reference sequence). The CDR3 covers 15 residues. J lost 6 bases, V lost 5 bases, and 12 bases had no gene match. This chain's CDR3 is CASSPLGEGANGYTF. The CDR3 bases are TGTGCCAGCAGTCCTCTCGGGGAGGGGGCTAATGGCTACACCTTC.

This chain links TRBV7-2 with TRBJ2-7; D unclear. The CDR3 runs 13 residues. Germline CDR1 reads SGHTA; CDR2 reads FQGNSA. V was clipped by 5 bases and J by 0 bases, with 8 bases between them. The CDR3 nucleotides read TGTGCCAGCAGCGACTTGAGCTCCTACGAGCAGTACTTC. It is translated as CASSDLSSYEQYF.

V is TRBV4-3 and J is TRBJ1-2; D is perhaps TRBD1 (6 bases). With 4 bases removed from V and 8 bases from J, the gap between germline ends came to 14 bases. This CDR3 is built from 13 residues. Germline V CDR1 and CDR2: LGHNA, YSLEER. In nucleotides, the CDR3 is TGCGCCAGCAGCCCCACCGGCCAGGGGGGCTACACCTTC. It yields the protein CASSPTGQGGYTF.

The rearrangement joins TRBV2 to TRBJ1-6; 10 nucleotides line up with TRBD1. CDR3 length: 17 amino acids. In germline, CDR1 is SNHLY, CDR2 FYNNEI. The V gene end was trimmed by 6 bases and the J gene end by 8 bases; junction bases not matched to a gene: 13. Here the CDR3 DNA reads TGTGCCAGCAGGGGGACAGGGGCGCCCCCCCTCCATTCACCCCTCCACTTT. Residues: CASRGTGAPPLHSPLHF.

This rearrangement joins TRBV10-3 to TRBJ1-6; the D is unclear. Trimming shortened V by 8 bases and J by 7 bases, and 9 bases separated the two germline ends. The CDR3 consists of 12 residues. Germline V gene data show CDR1 as ENHRY and CDR2 as SYGVKD. The CDR3, as DNA: TGTGCCATCTCCGACGGCAATTCACCCCTCCACTTT. It translates to CAISDGNSPLHF.

V usage is TRBV5-4 and J usage is TRBJ2-3, with 9 bases identical to TRBD2. J gave up 10 bases and V 4 bases, and 13 bases lay outside the gene matches. The CDR3 length is 15 residues. Germline V gene lookup returns CDR1 SGHNT and CDR2 YYREEE (reference sequence). The CDR3 DNA follows: TGTGCCAGCAGCACAGGGTCTAGCGGGGCTCCGGCGCAGTATTTT. Its translation is CASSTGSSGAPAQYF. Full variable domain (rest looked up from reference TRBV5-4 and TRBJ2-3): ETGVTQSPTHLIKTRGQQVTLRCSSQSGHNTVSWYQQALGQGPQFIFQYYREEENGRGNFPPRFSGLQFPNYSSELNVNALELDDSALYLCASSTGSSGAPAQYFGPGTRLTVL.

The rearrangement uses TRBV19 and TRBJ1-1; D is uncertain. The V gene lost 4 bases and the J gene lost 5 bases, with 17 bases spanning the gap. The CDR3 covers 15 residues. Germline V CDR1 and CDR2: LNHDA, SQIVND (reference sequence). Written as DNA, the CDR3 is TGTGCCAGTAGTACCCCGGGAGCCGGAGGGACTGAAGCTTTCTTT. Translated, it gives CASSTPGAGGTEAFF.

This rearrangement joins TRBV28 to TRBJ2-3; 7 bases are shared with TRBD2. V trimming: 3 bases; J trimming: 7 bases; junction bases outside the gene matches: 16. This CDR3 is built from 17 residues. CDR1 is MDHEN and CDR2 is SYDVKM in the germline V gene. CDR3 amino acids: CASSFGSREAQQNTQYF. DNA of the CDR3: TGTGCCAGCAGTTTTGGTTCCCGGGAGGCCCAACAAAATACGCAGTATTTT.

The V gene is TRBV12-3 or TRBV12-4, the J gene TRBJ2-7; D is unresolved. With 2 bases removed from V and 3 bases from J, the gap between germline ends came to 5 bases. The CDR3 extends over 12 amino acids. CDR3 sequence reads: CASSLRDYEQYF. In DNA, the CDR3 is TGTGCCAGCAGTTTAAGGGACTACGAGCAGTACTTC.

In this sample, this clone turned up once. The chain carries TRBV7-2 and TRBJ2-7; TRBD1 agrees at 11 bases. V was pared by 1 base and J by 6 bases, with 5 bases of the junction left unmatched. The CDR3 loop spans 15 amino acids. Germline V gives CDR1 SGHTA, CDR2 FQGNSA. Here the CDR3 reads CASSLVRGQGAEQYF. As DNA, the CDR3 is TGTGCCAGCAGCTTAGTACGTGGACAGGGGGCCGAGCAGTACTTC.

This clone was counted between two and nine times. The CDR3 DNA reads TGTGCCAGCAGCTTAGAACTAGCGGCCTCCTACGAGCAGTACTTC. This encodes CASSLELAASYEQYF. The chain uses TRBV7-8 and TRBJ2-7, with TRBD2 matching over 8 bases. Germline V gene lookup returns CDR1 SGHVS and CDR2 FQNEAQ. This CDR3 is 15 amino acids long. Germline trimming cut 1 base from V and 0 bases from J; bases unmatched to any gene: 2. Based on the CDR3 plus reference TRBV7-8 and TRBJ2-7, the full variable domain is GAGVSQSPRYKVAKRGQDVALRCDPISGHVSLFWYQQALGQGPEFLTYFQNEAQLDKSGLPSDRFFAERPEGSVSTLKIQRTQQEDSAVYLCASSLELAASYEQYFGPGTRLTVT.

This clone has a single count. The chain carries TRBV5-8 and TRBJ1-1, with D possibly matching TRBD1 (6 bases). V was cut by 4 bases and J by 3 bases, with 10 bases left in between. Germline-derived CDR1 and CDR2 are SGHTS and YDEGEE. This CDR3 has 13 amino acids. The CDR3 region is CASSRYRDTEAFF. CDR3 coding DNA: TGTGCCAGCAGCCGTTACAGGGACACTGAAGCTTTCTTT.

The genes are TRBV7-7 and TRBJ2-2, with 9 bases aligning to TRBD2. This CDR3 has 17 residues. The germline V gene encodes CDR1 SSHAT and CDR2 FNYEAQ (reference sequence). With V trimmed by 2 bases and J by 4 bases, 8 bases remained unmatched. This CDR3 reads CASSLRLASGITGELFF. Here the CDR3 DNA reads TGTGCCAGCAGCTTAAGATTGGCTAGCGGGATCACCGGGGAGCTGTTTTTT.

The chain couples TRBV27 to TRBJ2-7, with D possibly called TRBD1 or TRBD2 (5 bases each). Germline CDR1 is MNHEY and CDR2 is SMNVEV (reference sequence). The CDR3 totals 12 residues. The V and J ends lost 9 bases and 7 bases respectively, with 16 bases between them. In DNA form, the CDR3 reads TGTGCCAGTGCCGGGGCCTTGCGTGAGCAGTACTTC. Its protein is CASAGALREQYF.

The chain combines TRBV5-6 with TRBJ2-7; D unclear. Germline CDR1 is SGHDT and CDR2 is YYEEEE. V gave up 0 bases and J gave up 3 bases, with 7 bases separating them. The CDR3 is 13 residues long. CDR3 coding DNA: TGTGCCAGCAGCTTGGTGACCTACTACGAGCAGTACTTC. Encoded protein: CASSLVTYYEQYF.

This chain connects TRBV7-8 to TRBJ1-5; 10 bases align to TRBD1. Trimming took 4 bases from V and 5 from J; bases not matched to a gene: 11. This CDR3 is 17 amino acids long. Germline lookup yields CDR1 SGHVS and CDR2 FQNEAQ. This chain's CDR3 is CASSSTLGQGLHQPQHF. DNA for the CDR3: TGTGCCAGCAGCTCTACGTTGGGACAGGGGTTACATCAGCCCCAGCATTTT.

The chain is built from TRBV7-8 and TRBJ2-5; D may correspond to TRBD1 or TRBD2 (6 bases each). The CDR3 is 17 amino acids. Trimming took off 0 bases at V and 2 bases at J, with 16 bases between the two ends. Germline loops: CDR1 SGHVS, CDR2 FQNEAQ. Here the CDR3 DNA reads TGTGCCAGCAGCTTAGCGCCGGGGGCGGGGATTCAAGAGACCCAGTACTTC. Translation: CASSLAPGAGIQETQYF.

The rearrangement links TRBV19 to TRBJ1-5; no clear D gene. Trimming cost V 1 base and J 6 bases, with 4 bases left between them. The CDR3 has 12 amino acids. Per germline, CDR1 LNHDA and CDR2 SQIVND (reference sequence). The CDR3 nucleotides read TGTGCCAGTAGTATAGGGGTTCAGCCCCAGCATTTT. This sequence encodes CASSIGVQPQHF.

The chain uses TRBV6-5 and TRBJ1-2; 7 bases line up with TRBD1. The ends lost 4 bases at V and 6 bases at J; junction bases unmatched: 8. CDR3 length: 14 residues. CDR1 and CDR2 from the germline V gene are MNHEY and SVGAGI. The DNA for the CDR3 is TGTGCCAGCAGTTCTCCGGGACAGCGGCATGGCTACACCTTC. This encodes CASSSPGQRHGYTF.

The chain combines TRBV29-1 with TRBJ2-3; 7 nucleotides line up with TRBD2. V shed 6 bases and J 1 base; nucleotides not matched to a gene: 7. CDR1 SQVTM and CDR2 ANQGSEA come from the germline V gene. This CDR3 spans 14 amino acids. This CDR3 reads CSVVYAGGTDTQYF. The CDR3 nucleotides are TGCAGCGTCGTATATGCGGGAGGCACAGATACGCAGTATTTT.

The V call is TRBV5-6, the J call TRBJ2-5; 10 nucleotides match TRBD1. Losses at the gene ends were 6 bases for V and 5 bases for J; bases not matched to a gene: 16. This CDR3 is 17 amino acids long. CDR1 and CDR2 from the germline V gene are SGHDT and YYEEEE. The CDR3 bases are TGTGCCAGCACCCCGGGGACAGGGGCCCGCCTTCGCGAGACCCAGTACTTC. Protein product: CASTPGTGARLRETQYF.

The rearrangement links TRBV12-3 or TRBV12-4 to TRBJ1-5, with D unresolved. Trimming left V 1 base short and J 7 bases short, with 8 bases between. There are 13 residues in the CDR3. CDR3 sequence: CASSLGRAQPQHF. The CDR3 DNA reads TGTGCCAGCAGTTTAGGGAGAGCACAGCCCCAGCATTTT.

CDR3 nucleotide sequence: TGCGCCAGCAGCCAAGGACTAGCGGGATCGCGGCAGTACTTC. Residues: CASSQGLAGSRQYF. This sequence joins TRBV4-3 and TRBJ2-7; TRBD2 agrees at 11 bases. CDR1 is LGHNA, CDR2 YSLEER, per germline. The CDR3 extends over 14 amino acids. The V gene end was trimmed by 1 base and the J gene end by 9 bases; junction bases not matched to a gene: 5.

The genes are TRBV19 and TRBJ1-5; D is undetermined. The CDR3 totals 17 residues. Germline V gives CDR1 LNHDA, CDR2 SQIVND (reference sequence). Trimming removed 3 bases from V and 7 bases from J, with 22 bases in between. CDR3 nucleotides: TGTGCCAGTAGTATTTTACCCTATAGGGAGGGCCCCCAGCCCCAGCATTTT. Translating it yields CASSILPYREGPQPQHF.

V gene TRBV19 combines with J gene TRBJ2-7; 13 bases match TRBD2. V lost 3 bases, J lost 1 base, and 6 bases stayed unmatched. The CDR3 spans 17 residues. Per germline, CDR1 LNHDA and CDR2 SQIVND (reference sequence). The CDR3 loop is CASSIGTSGILSYEQYF. As DNA, the CDR3 is TGTGCCAGTAGTATTGGGACTAGCGGGATCCTGTCCTACGAGCAGTACTTC.

This chain joins TRBV9 and TRBJ1-1, with TRBD1 identical over 9 bases. J lost 5 bases, V lost 4 bases, and 6 bases had no gene match. The CDR3 covers 14 residues. Germline V gene lookup returns CDR1 SGDLS and CDR2 YYNGEE. Written as DNA, the CDR3 is TGTGCCAGCAGCCCACGACAGGGGGGGACTGAAGCTTTCTTT. This gives the protein CASSPRQGGTEAFF. The full variable domain, its missing parts supplied by reference TRBV9 and TRBJ1-1, is DSGVTQTPKHLITATGQRVTLRCSPRSGDLSVYWYQQSLDQGLQFLIQYYNGEERAKGNILERFSAQQFPDLHSELNLSSLELGDSALYFCASSPRQGGTEAFFGQGTRLTVV.

This chain links TRBV6-1 with TRBJ1-2; D uncertain. Trimming removed 2 bases at V and 3 bases at J, with 7 bases between. This CDR3 has 13 amino acids. Germline V gene lookup returns CDR1 MNHNS and CDR2 SASEGT. CDR3 sequence: CASSERAYYGYTF. DNA for the CDR3: TGTGCCAGCAGTGAACGGGCATACTATGGCTACACCTTC.